These 3 T cell receptor beta chains share one sample of origin, sequenced in a study of blood T cells in healthy people across ages. Sample-barcoded 5' priming and a J-beta primer mix drove a second PCR of about 6 to 12 cycles. TCRdb itself ran the 5' RACE reads through MiXCR, one entry per CDR3 protein. The sample contains 2 million or so distinct CDR3 sequences, just under 50% of which appear only once. The sample comprised blood. These receptors were obtained from a middle-aged woman in good health.

The V and J genes are TRBV20-1 and TRBJ2-1, with D possibly matching TRBD2 (7 bases). V was shortened by 3 bases and J by 8 bases, with 23 bases between the two germline ends. Germline V gives CDR1 DFQATT, CDR2 SNEGSKA (reference sequence). This CDR3 is 16 amino acids long. CDR3 protein: CSASLLGGARGDEQFF. The CDR3 DNA is TGCAGTGCTAGCCTTCTAGGGGGGGCCCGCGGGGATGAGCAGTTCTTC.

The CDR3 region has the DNA TGCAGTGCTCCGAGGCAAGGGAGCTCCTATAATTCACCCCTCCACTTT. Amino acids: CSAPRQGSSYNSPLHF. The chain combines TRBV20-1 with TRBJ1-6; D gene ambiguous. Trimming shortened V by 5 bases and J by 0 bases, and 14 bases separated the two germline ends. The CDR3 is made up of 16 amino acids. CDR1 DFQATT and CDR2 SNEGSKA come from the germline V gene (reference sequence).

V is TRBV20-1 and J is TRBJ1-6, with TRBD1 identical over 8 bases. There are 17 residues in the CDR3. The germline CDR1 and CDR2 sequences are DFQATT and SNEGSKA (reference sequence). J gave up 6 bases and V 1 base, and 11 bases lay outside the gene matches. The CDR3 nucleotides read TGCAGTGCTAGAGTCATTCGGGTGGACAGGGCTAATTCACCCCTCCACTTT. Translation gives CSARVIRVDRANSPLHF.